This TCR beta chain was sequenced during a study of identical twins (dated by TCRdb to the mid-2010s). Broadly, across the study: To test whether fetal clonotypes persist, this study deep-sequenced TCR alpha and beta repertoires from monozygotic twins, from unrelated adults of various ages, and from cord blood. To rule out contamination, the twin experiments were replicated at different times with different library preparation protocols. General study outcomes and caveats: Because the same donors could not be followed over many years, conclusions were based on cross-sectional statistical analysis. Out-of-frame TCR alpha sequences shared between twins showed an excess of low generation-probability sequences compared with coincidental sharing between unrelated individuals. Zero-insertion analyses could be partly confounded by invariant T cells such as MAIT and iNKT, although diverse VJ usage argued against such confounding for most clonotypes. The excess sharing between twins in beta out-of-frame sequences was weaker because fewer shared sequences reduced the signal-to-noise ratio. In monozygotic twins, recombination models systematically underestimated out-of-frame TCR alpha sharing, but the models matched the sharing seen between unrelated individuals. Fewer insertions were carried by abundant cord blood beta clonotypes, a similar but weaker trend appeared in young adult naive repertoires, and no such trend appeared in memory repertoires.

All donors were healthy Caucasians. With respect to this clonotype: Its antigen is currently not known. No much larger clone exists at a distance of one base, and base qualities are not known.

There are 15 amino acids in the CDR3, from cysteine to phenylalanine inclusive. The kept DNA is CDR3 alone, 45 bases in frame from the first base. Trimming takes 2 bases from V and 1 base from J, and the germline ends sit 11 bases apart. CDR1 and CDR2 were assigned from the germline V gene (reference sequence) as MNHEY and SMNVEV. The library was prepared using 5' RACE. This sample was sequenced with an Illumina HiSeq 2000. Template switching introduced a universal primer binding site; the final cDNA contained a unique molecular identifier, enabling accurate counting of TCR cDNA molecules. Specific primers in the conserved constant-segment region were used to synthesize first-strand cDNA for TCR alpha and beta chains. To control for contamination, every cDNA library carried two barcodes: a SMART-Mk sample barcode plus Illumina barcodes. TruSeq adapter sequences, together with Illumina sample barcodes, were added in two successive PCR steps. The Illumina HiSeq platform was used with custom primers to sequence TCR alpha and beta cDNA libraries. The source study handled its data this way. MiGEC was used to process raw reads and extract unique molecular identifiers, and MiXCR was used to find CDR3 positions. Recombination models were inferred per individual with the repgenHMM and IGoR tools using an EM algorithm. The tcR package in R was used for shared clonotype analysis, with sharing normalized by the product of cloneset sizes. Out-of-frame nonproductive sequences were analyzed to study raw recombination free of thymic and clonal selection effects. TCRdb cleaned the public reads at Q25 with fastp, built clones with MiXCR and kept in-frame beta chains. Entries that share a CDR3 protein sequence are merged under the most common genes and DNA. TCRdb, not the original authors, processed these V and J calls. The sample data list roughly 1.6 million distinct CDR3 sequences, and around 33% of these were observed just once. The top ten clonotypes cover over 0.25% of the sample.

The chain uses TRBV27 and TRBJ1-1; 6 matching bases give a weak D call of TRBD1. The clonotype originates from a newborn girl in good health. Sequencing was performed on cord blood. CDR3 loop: CASSLSPTGNTEAFF. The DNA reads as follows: TGTGCCAGCAGTTTAAGTCCGACAGGGAACACTGAAGCTTTCTTT.